The 16 T cell receptor beta chains reported below all come from one sample, sequenced in a study of vaccination and CD4 T cells after COVID-19. Treatment described: roughly 10-day PBMC culture with coronavirus spike peptide pools or control peptides (ViraFEST assay). For these receptors, no antigen is known. The Oncomine TCR Beta short-read assay sequenced DNA from cultured CD4+ T cells. TCRdb fed the PCR reads into MiXCR, producing one record per CDR3 protein. Seen here are 4,000 to 4,500 distinct CDR3 sequences, around 20% observed once, and the top ten hold roughly a quarter. Material: CD4+ T cells from blood, cultured in vitro. Receptors originate from a human donor who had recovered from COVID-19.

The chain joins TRBV12-3 or TRBV12-4 to TRBJ1-2; D uncertain. The CDR3 sequence is 17 residues long. The V end was cut by 6 bases, the J end by 5 bases, with 25 bases between. CDR3 bases: TGTGCCAGCAGCCGACTTTCGAGGGCTTTAAATGGATATGGCTACACCTTC. Protein product: CASSRLSRALNGYGYTF.

This chain links TRBV20-1 with TRBJ2-1, with D maybe TRBD1 (6 bases). The CDR3 spans 14 residues. Trimming took off 3 bases at V and 3 bases at J, with 12 bases between the two ends. Per germline, CDR1 DFQATT and CDR2 SNEGSKA (reference sequence). CDR3 sequence (DNA): TGCAGTGCTAGGGGCCAGGGGATCTACAATGAGCAGTTCTTC. This codes for CSARGQGIYNEQFF.

Sample share makes this clonotype large (0.1 to 1%). The CDR3 DNA reads TGTGCCAGTAATGACATTGGGGGCTTTGGTGGCTACACCTTC. This encodes CASNDIGGFGGYTF. The V call is TRBV21-1, the J call TRBJ1-2; TRBD1 is the table's D call, not checked against the DNA. TRBV21-1 is classified as a pseudogene. The CDR3 is 14 amino acids.

This clonotype is medium-sized (0.01 to 0.1%) by share. The rearrangement joins TRBV19 to TRBJ1-2; the D is unclear. Trimming stripped 5 bases from V and 5 bases from J, with 9 bases between. This CDR3 has 12 amino acids. Per the germline V gene, CDR1 is LNHDA and CDR2 is SQIVND (reference sequence). The chain's CDR3 is CASSLLGYGYTF. As DNA, the CDR3 is TGTGCCAGTAGTCTCCTTGGGTATGGCTACACCTTC.

This chain joins TRBV27 and TRBJ2-1; tentative D call: TRBD2 (5 bases). Trimming stripped 0 bases from V and 2 bases from J, with 11 bases between. The CDR3 sequence is 16 residues long. CDR1 is MNHEY, CDR2 SMNVEV, per germline (reference sequence). CDR3 nucleotide sequence: TGTGCCAGCAGTTTATCCAGGTCGGAGGCCTACAATGAGCAGTTCTTC. Translated, it gives CASSLSRSEAYNEQFF.

In its sample, this clonotype ranks as medium-sized. This chain uses TRBV7-2 with TRBJ1-5, with no clear D. V lost 2 bases and J lost 9, with 17 bases in between. The CDR3 is 15 amino acids. CDR1 is SGHTA, CDR2 FQGNSA, per germline. This CDR3 is CASSLRSGNGRPQHF. DNA of the CDR3: TGTGCCAGCAGCTTAAGGTCGGGGAACGGTCGGCCCCAGCATTTT.

This chain links TRBV11-2 with TRBJ1-2, with unresolved D. Germline V CDR1 and CDR2: SGHAT, FQNNGV. The CDR3 runs 12 residues. The ends were cut back, 3 bases at V and 8 bases at J, with 10 bases in the middle. Written as DNA, the CDR3 is TGTGCCAGCAGCTTCATCAACGCCGGCTACACCTTC. It yields the protein CASSFINAGYTF.

This clonotype has more than one count but fewer than ten. The J gene is TRBJ2-5, the V gene TRBV19, with 9 positions matching TRBD2. CDR3 length: 15 residues. CDR1 and CDR2 from the germline V gene are LNHDA and SQIVND (reference sequence). V gave up 4 bases and J gave up 2 bases; unmatched junction bases: 5. For the CDR3, the DNA is TGTGCCAGTAGTAGCGGGGGGGGGAGACAAGAGACCCAGTACTTC. Translation: CASSSGGGRQETQYF.

The rearrangement uses TRBV30 and TRBJ1-6, with D possibly matching TRBD1 (6 bases). V dropped 5 bases and J dropped 10 bases, with 21 bases sitting between them. Germline V lookup: CDR1 GTSNPN, CDR2 SVGIG (reference sequence). There are 15 residues in the CDR3. The CDR3: CAWEGTQRTHSPLHF. DNA of the CDR3: TGTGCCTGGGAGGGGACACAAAGGACCCACTCACCCCTCCACTTT.

The V gene is TRBV6-4, the J gene TRBJ1-6; TRBD1 is a possible D gene (5 bases). V was pared by 5 bases and J by 10 bases, with 12 bases between. Germline V lookup: CDR1 MRHNA, CDR2 SNTAGT. The CDR3 loop spans 13 amino acids. DNA for the CDR3: TGTGCCAGCAGTCTGGGGGTAGCATCACCCCTCCACTTT. Its translation is CASSLGVASPLHF.

The rearrangement joins TRBV10-2 to TRBJ2-3; TRBD2 aligns across 13 bases. Germline-derived CDR1 and CDR2 are WSHSY and SAAADI. This CDR3 spans 14 amino acids. V lost 11 bases to trimming and J lost 6 bases; unmatched junction nucleotides: 8. CDR3 residues: CAGTATSGGDTQYF. The CDR3 bases are TGCGCCGGCACCGCGACTAGCGGGGGGGATACGCAGTATTTT.

This clonotype has more than one count but fewer than ten. The chain has TRBV6-5 and TRBJ2-5; D unclear. CDR3 size: 11 residues. The V and J ends lost 2 bases and 4 bases respectively, with 2 bases between them. Germline values: CDR1 MNHEY, CDR2 SVGAGI. DNA of the CDR3: TGTGCCAGCAGTTACGCAGAGACCCAGTACTTC. Protein: CASSYAETQYF.

This chain links TRBV5-1 with TRBJ1-1; possible D gene TRBD1, 6 bases. This CDR3 is 14 amino acids long. Per germline, CDR1 SGHRS and CDR2 YFSETQ. The germline V and J ends were trimmed by 4 bases and 1 base, with 11 bases remaining between them. CDR3 region: CASSERTENTEAFF. The CDR3 DNA is TGCGCCAGCAGCGAGAGGACAGAGAACACTGAAGCTTTCTTT.

This clonotype showed up just a few times. The genes are TRBV2 and TRBJ2-7, with D possibly matching TRBD1 (6 bases). V was trimmed by 8 bases and J by 0 bases, leaving 14 bases between them. The germline gives CDR1 SNHLY, CDR2 FYNNEI. CDR3 length equals 14 residues. The CDR3 DNA reads as TGTGCCAGCCGCCGGACAGATAACTCCTACGAGCAGTACTTC. The encoded protein is CASRRTDNSYEQYF.

This clonotype was observed a few times. The rearrangement joins TRBV20-1 to TRBJ2-3; D ambiguous. Looked up from germline, CDR1 is DFQATT and CDR2 is SNEGSKA (reference sequence). V was pared by 0 bases and J by 6 bases, with 4 bases between. This CDR3 is 11 amino acids long. CDR3 amino acids: CSARDMDTQYF. As DNA, the CDR3 is TGCAGTGCTAGAGATATGGATACGCAGTATTTT.

The chain recombines TRBV19 with TRBJ2-1, with a tentative D call TRBD1 (5 bases). The germline V gene encodes CDR1 LNHDA and CDR2 SQIVND (reference sequence). This CDR3 region has 13 residues. V dropped 9 bases and J dropped 0 bases, with 9 bases sitting between them. CDR3 protein: CARDIRSYNEQFF. The DNA for the CDR3 is TGTGCCAGGGACATCCGCTCCTACAATGAGCAGTTCTTC.